Below are 8 T cell receptor beta chains sequenced from a single sample in a study of OX40 agonist ivuxolimab in advanced cancers. Profiled with immunoSEQ multiplex PCR; TCRdb holds only in-frame clones, not every one. The repertoire holds 90,000 to 95,000 clones, with around four fifths as singletons. The specimen was CD4+ or CD8+ T cells sorted from blood, collected in a trial of the OX40 agonist ivuxolimab. The receptors were gathered from an adult with an advanced solid tumor such as melanoma, head and neck, liver or kidney cancer.

This clone was observed a single time. V usage is TRBV6-6 and J usage is TRBJ1-6, with D unresolved. This CDR3 region has 13 residues. Per germline, CDR1 MNHNY and CDR2 SVGAGI (reference sequence). The V end was cut by 0 bases, the J end by 8 bases, with 5 bases between. The CDR3 here is CASSYSRDSPLHF. CDR3 bases: TGTGCCAGCAGTTACTCTCGCGATTCACCCCTCCACTTT.

The V gene is TRBV28, the J gene TRBJ2-3; the D is unclear. Trimming removed 5 bases from V and 0 bases from J, with 12 bases in between. Germline V gene data show CDR1 as MDHEN and CDR2 as SYDVKM. The CDR3 consists of 15 residues. As DNA, the CDR3 is TGTGCCAGCAGTCCCCGAGGCGGAAGCACAGATACGCAGTATTTT. Its translation: CASSPRGGSTDTQYF. The entire variable domain, with the rest obtained from reference TRBV28 and TRBJ2-3, is as follows: DVKVTQSSRYLVKRTGEKVFLECVQDMDHENMFWYRQDPGLGLRLIYFSYDVKMKEKGDIPEGYSVSREKKERFSLILESASTNQTSMYLCASSPRGGSTDTQYFGPGTRLTVL.

There are a few counts of this clone. The chain employs TRBV27 and TRBJ2-7; D gene uncertain. Trimming cost V 5 bases and J 3 bases, with 11 bases left between them. The germline CDR1 and CDR2 sequences are MNHEY and SMNVEV (reference sequence). CDR3 length equals 13 residues. The CDR3 region is CASSRGDGYEQYF. CDR3 in DNA: TGTGCCAGCAGTAGAGGAGACGGCTACGAGCAGTACTTC.

This chain joins TRBV4-3 and TRBJ1-1; D uncertain. V lost 4 bases, J lost 3 bases, and 9 bases lay in between. Germline CDR1 reads LGHNA; CDR2 reads YSLEER. CDR3 length equals 13 residues. CDR3 in amino acids: CASSLDGDTEAFF. The CDR3 DNA reads as TGCGCCAGCAGCCTGGACGGGGACACTGAAGCTTTCTTT.

The chain combines TRBV6-5 with TRBJ1-3, with D tentatively TRBD1 (6 bases). Germline CDR1 and CDR2: MNHEY and SVGAGI. The CDR3 runs to 14 residues. Trimming took 2 bases from V and 3 from J, leaving 8 bases between them. The CDR3 region has the DNA TGTGCCAGCAGTTACGGCAGGGGTGGAAACACCATATATTTT. This encodes CASSYGRGGNTIYF.

This CDR3 reads CASSPIGQDHYGYTF. DNA of the CDR3: TGTGCCAGCTCACCAATTGGACAGGACCACTATGGCTACACCTTC. This chain uses TRBV18 with TRBJ1-2, with TRBD1 matching 7 bases. The CDR3 runs to 15 residues. CDR1 KGHSH and CDR2 LQKENI come from the germline V gene. J was trimmed by 3 bases and V by 2 bases; bases with no gene match: 6.

The CDR3 DNA is TGTGCCAGCAGCCCCGCACAGGGGGCTCAGCCCCAGCATTTT. It is translated as CASSPAQGAQPQHF. The gene calls are TRBV27 and TRBJ1-5, with 9 nucleotides matching TRBD1. J gave up 6 bases and V 6 bases, and 6 bases lay outside the gene matches. Germline CDR1 reads MNHEY; CDR2 reads SMNVEV (reference sequence). The CDR3 totals 14 residues.

The DNA of the CDR3 is TGTGCCAGCAGCCAAGATTTAAGTAAAGAGACCCAGTACTTC. Translating gives CASSQDLSKETQYF. The chain couples TRBV14 to TRBJ2-5, with D unresolved. CDR3 length: 14 residues. Germline V gives CDR1 SGHDN, CDR2 FVKESK. V dropped 0 bases and J dropped 3 bases, with 8 bases sitting between them.